These 26 T cell receptor beta chains were all obtained from the same sample, sequenced in a study of blood T cell repertoires in COVID-19 (TCRdb year 2020). Library preparation used the immunoSEQ multiplex PCR assay. The source is immuneACCESS, and TCRdb retained only in-frame sequences with V and J called. Part of the clones is not carried over; for the studies checked, unresolved V genes explain less than half of this, and the remainder is unexplained. The sample profile shows tens of thousands of clones; more than 60% of them were found once. Together, the top ten hold 22% of the sample. Sample: peripheral blood. These receptors were taken from a man aged 55 to 70 with acute or convalescent COVID-19.

As concerns this clone: Other DNA sequences in the sample encode the same CDR3. V gene TRBV19 combines with J gene TRBJ1-4; D unclear. V was cut by 3 bases and J by 7 bases, with 9 bases left in between. Germline V gene data show CDR1 as LNHDA and CDR2 as SQIVND (reference sequence). The CDR3 runs to 13 residues. CDR3 protein: CASSIGGIEKLFF. The CDR3 nucleotides read TGTGCCAGTAGTATTGGAGGGATTGAAAAACTGTTTTTT. Full variable domain (outside the CDR3, taken from reference TRBV19 and TRBJ1-4): DGGITQSPKYLFRKEGQNVTLSCEQNLNHDAMYWYRQDPGQGLRLIYYSQIVNDFQKGDIAEGYSVSREKKESFPLTVTSAQKNPTAFYLCASSIGGIEKLFFGSGTQLSVL.

The gene calls are TRBV18 and TRBJ2-1; 14 bases agree with TRBD2. This CDR3 comprises 22 residues. Trimming at V came to 8 bases and at J to 1 base, leaving 22 bases not matched to a gene. Germline V lookup: CDR1 KGHSH, CDR2 LQKENI. The CDR3 here is CASPPGMEHRTSGGRSYNEQFF. The DNA for the CDR3 is TGTGCCAGCCCTCCGGGGATGGAGCACCGGACTAGCGGGGGGAGATCCTACAATGAGCAGTTCTTC. Supplemented by reference TRBV18 and TRBJ2-1, the full variable domain reads NAGVMQNPRHLVRRRGQEARLRCSPMKGHSHVYWYRQLPEEGLKFMVYLQKENIIDESGMPKERFSAEFPKEGPSILRIQQVVRGDSAAYFCASPPGMEHRTSGGRSYNEQFFGPGTRLTVL.

The chain joins TRBV5-1 to TRBJ2-3, with D possibly TRBD2 on 6 matching bases. The germline gives CDR1 SGHRS, CDR2 YFSETQ. Trimming removed 3 bases at V and 2 bases at J, with 25 bases between. This CDR3 has 19 amino acids. The chain's CDR3 is CASSSDRGTYTLTTDTQYF. The CDR3, as DNA: TGCGCCAGCAGCTCAGACCGGGGGACCTACACCCTCACCACAGATACGCAGTATTTT.

The rearrangement links TRBV18 to TRBJ2-2; tentatively, D is TRBD2 (7 bases). The CDR3 contains 15 residues. Trimming left V 3 bases short and J 2 bases short, with 10 bases between. Germline values: CDR1 KGHSH, CDR2 LQKENI. CDR3 in amino acids: CASSPTGGNTGELFF. CDR3 nucleotide sequence: TGTGCCAGCTCACCGACGGGGGGCAACACCGGGGAGCTGTTTTTT.

The chain couples TRBV6-5 to TRBJ2-5, with unresolved D. V lost 9 bases and J 5 bases, leaving 13 bases between the germline ends. CDR3 length: 12 amino acids. Germline V gene lookup returns CDR1 MNHEY and CDR2 SVGAGI. The CDR3 DNA reads TGTGCCAGTGCTGTGGTGAGGGAGACCCAGTACTTC. As protein: CASAVVRETQYF.

This clone was counted only a few times. J is TRBJ2-1 and V is TRBV19; TRBD2 matches at 13 bases. The junction had 3 bases not matched to a gene; V was cut back by 6 bases and J by 1 base. Germline V CDR1 and CDR2: LNHDA, SQIVND (reference sequence). The CDR3 is made up of 16 amino acids. The CDR3 DNA sequence: TGTGCCAGTAGAGAACTAGCGGGAGGGTCCTACAATGAGCAGTTCTTC. It encodes CASRELAGGSYNEQFF. Combining the CDR3 with reference TRBV19 and TRBJ2-1 gives the whole variable domain DGGITQSPKYLFRKEGQNVTLSCEQNLNHDAMYWYRQDPGQGLRLIYYSQIVNDFQKGDIAEGYSVSREKKESFPLTVTSAQKNPTAFYLCASRELAGGSYNEQFFGPGTRLTVL.

The V gene is TRBV5-5, the J gene TRBJ2-2; D is uncertain. Trimming shortened V by 1 base and J by 2 bases, and 6 bases separated the two germline ends. Germline V gives CDR1 SGHKS, CDR2 YYEKEE (reference sequence). The CDR3 extends over 14 amino acids. The DNA of the CDR3 is TGTGCCAGCAGCTTGACAGTTAACACCGGGGAGCTGTTTTTT. Translated, it gives CASSLTVNTGELFF.

The gene calls are TRBV15 and TRBJ2-2, with a tentative D call TRBD2 (5 bases). The germline V gene encodes CDR1 LNHNV and CDR2 YYDKDF (reference sequence). Deletions cut 4 bases from V and 2 bases from J, with 14 bases between. The CDR3 has 16 residues. In nucleotides, the CDR3 is TGTGCCACCAGCAAACCGGATGGAGGCAACACCGGGGAGCTGTTTTTT. The encoded protein is CATSKPDGGNTGELFF.

This clone is termed medium-sized (0.01 to 0.1%). The chain employs TRBV7-3 and TRBJ2-2, with a weak D call TRBD2 (5 bases). The CDR3 runs 12 residues. V was cut by 5 bases and J by 6 bases, with 7 bases left in between. Germline V gives CDR1 SGHTA, CDR2 FQGTGA. The CDR3 spells CASSLGAGELFF. CDR3 sequence (DNA): TGTGCCAGCAGCCTCGGGGCCGGGGAGCTGTTTTTT.

The chain employs TRBV5-1 and TRBJ2-7; D perhaps matches TRBD1 (5 bases). The CDR3 runs 14 residues. V lost 5 bases and J 0 bases, leaving 12 bases between the germline ends. Germline V gene lookup returns CDR1 SGHRS and CDR2 YFSETQ. CDR3 protein: CASSADSSSYEQYV. Here the CDR3 DNA reads TGCGCCAGCAGTGCTGACAGTAGCTCCTACGAGCAGTACGTC.

By its share, this clone is medium-sized. The rearrangement joins TRBV19 to TRBJ1-2; D gene ambiguous. The CDR3 is 13 residues long. Germline V gene data show CDR1 as LNHDA and CDR2 as SQIVND (reference sequence). Trimming removed 5 bases from V and 4 bases from J, with 11 bases in between. CDR3 in amino acids: CASSPPGFYGYTF. The DNA of the CDR3 is TGTGCCAGTAGTCCGCCGGGGTTCTATGGCTACACCTTC.

The J gene is TRBJ1-6, the V gene TRBV5-1; the match to TRBD1 covers 9 bases. The V and J ends lost 3 bases and 1 base, in that order; junction bases with no gene match: 5. The CDR3 spans 17 residues. CDR1 is SGHRS and CDR2 is YFSETQ in the germline V gene. In nucleotides, the CDR3 is TGCGCCAGCAGCTACACCGGGACAGGGTCCTATAATTCACCCCTCCACTTT. Protein: CASSYTGTGSYNSPLHF.

This clone was seen only a few times. The genes are TRBV5-1 and TRBJ1-1; D gene ambiguous. CDR1 is SGHRS and CDR2 is YFSETQ in the germline V gene. The CDR3 is 13 amino acids. Deletions cut 4 bases from V and 3 bases from J, with 10 bases between. The CDR3 sequence: CASSPTQDTEAFF. CDR3 in DNA: TGCGCCAGCAGCCCAACACAAGACACTGAAGCTTTCTTT.

A few counts support this clone. The rearrangement links TRBV6-4 to TRBJ2-3; TRBD2 is a possible D gene (6 bases). V was cut by 8 bases and J by 6 bases, with 21 bases left in between. CDR3 length: 15 residues. Germline CDR1 and CDR2: MRHNA and SNTAGT. In nucleotides, the CDR3 is TGTGCCAGCGCCCCAACCACCGGGACTTCCGATACGCAGTATTTT. Its translation: CASAPTTGTSDTQYF.

The chain has TRBV2 and TRBJ1-6, with D possibly being TRBD1 (6 bases). The CDR3 loop spans 16 amino acids. The germline gives CDR1 SNHLY, CDR2 FYNNEI. Trimming stripped 4 bases from V and 6 bases from J, with 16 bases between. The CDR3 nucleotides are TGTGCCAGCAGTGCCCTGGACAGAGCTGTTAATTCACCCCTCCACTTT. Its protein is CASSALDRAVNSPLHF.

The chain combines TRBV18 with TRBJ2-3; 16 bases align to TRBD2. CDR3 size: 18 residues. Germline V lookup: CDR1 KGHSH, CDR2 LQKENI. The V gene end was trimmed by 3 bases and the J gene end by 6 bases; junction bases not matched to a gene: 9. The CDR3 region is CASSPGLAGGPGHDTQYF. In DNA form, the CDR3 reads TGTGCCAGCTCACCGGGACTAGCGGGAGGGCCGGGCCACGATACGCAGTATTTT.

The rearrangement joins TRBV10-3 to TRBJ2-3; unclear D gene. The length of the CDR3 is 12 residues. V lost 2 bases and J lost 10, with 10 bases in between. Germline V gives CDR1 ENHRY, CDR2 SYGVKD. In nucleotides, the CDR3 is TGTGCCATCAGTGAGGACGCTAGTCCGCAGTATTTT. It is translated as CAISEDASPQYF.

V usage is TRBV6-2 or TRBV6-3 and J usage is TRBJ1-1; D gene unclear. V gave up 0 bases and J gave up 0 bases, with 11 bases separating them. The length of the CDR3 is 16 residues. CDR1 and CDR2 from the germline V gene are MNHEY and SVGEGT. The CDR3 loop is CASSYSAQTMNTEAFF. CDR3 nucleotide sequence: TGTGCCAGCAGTTACTCGGCACAGACTATGAACACTGAAGCTTTCTTT.

In DNA, the CDR3 is TGTGCCAGCAGCTTGGCACCCGGACTAGCGGGAGGGGGCTACGAGCAGTACTTC. It specifies CASSLAPGLAGGGYEQYF. The genes are TRBV5-5 and TRBJ2-7, with 15 bases that match TRBD2. The V and J ends lost 0 bases and 3 bases, in that order; junction bases with no gene match: 7. Looked up from germline, CDR1 is SGHKS and CDR2 is YYEKEE (reference sequence). This CDR3 is 18 amino acids long.

This clone was recorded once. This sequence joins TRBV15 and TRBJ1-2, with D unclear. The V gene lost 1 base and the J gene lost 8 bases, with 11 bases spanning the gap. This CDR3 is built from 13 residues. Germline CDR1 is LNHNV and CDR2 is YYDKDF (reference sequence). Written as DNA, the CDR3 is TGTGCCACCAGCAGAGGTACGGAGGCGGGCTACACCTTC. Its protein product is CATSRGTEAGYTF.

V is TRBV9 and J is TRBJ2-3, with 12 nucleotides matching TRBD2. Germline CDR1 and CDR2: SGDLS and YYNGEE. V lost 4 bases, J lost 5 bases, and 14 bases stayed unmatched. The CDR3 extends over 18 amino acids. CDR3 amino acids: CASSPRGLAGKLGDTQYF. CDR3 in DNA: TGTGCCAGCAGCCCCCGGGGACTAGCGGGCAAACTGGGAGATACGCAGTATTTT. Looking up the rest from reference TRBV9 and TRBJ2-3 gives the full variable domain: DSGVTQTPKHLITATGQRVTLRCSPRSGDLSVYWYQQSLDQGLQFLIQYYNGEERAKGNILERFSAQQFPDLHSELNLSSLELGDSALYFCASSPRGLAGKLGDTQYFGPGTRLTVL.

The gene calls are TRBV6-6 and TRBJ1-5, with D uncertain. This CDR3 spans 16 amino acids. V lost 5 bases, J lost 2 bases, and 16 bases lay in between. CDR1 is MNHNY, CDR2 SVGAGI, per germline (reference sequence). The CDR3 loop is CASSTRTAAGNQPQHF. CDR3 coding DNA: TGTGCCAGCAGTACCCGGACTGCTGCGGGCAATCAGCCCCAGCATTTT.

The genes are TRBV7-9 and TRBJ1-6, with D hard to call. The CDR3 loop spans 14 amino acids. The V end lost 7 bases, the J end lost 4 bases, and 11 bases lay between the germline ends. Germline CDR1 reads SEHNR; CDR2 reads FQNEAQ (reference sequence). The CDR3 loop reads CASNNYGYNSPLHF. The DNA of the CDR3 is TGTGCCAGCAACAATTACGGGTATAATTCACCCCTCCACTTT.

The rearrangement uses TRBV14 and TRBJ2-5; D gene uncertain. Per germline, CDR1 SGHDN and CDR2 FVKESK. The CDR3 is made up of 14 amino acids. V lost 1 base and J 0 bases, leaving 6 bases between the germline ends. The CDR3 loop is CASSQVRNQETQYF. DNA of the CDR3: TGTGCCAGCAGCCAAGTCAGGAACCAAGAGACCCAGTACTTC. Together with reference TRBV14 and TRBJ2-5, the CDR3 gives the full variable domain: EAGVTQFPSHSVIEKGQTVTLRCDPISGHDNLYWYRRVMGKEIKFLLHFVKESKQDESGMPNNRFLAERTGGTYSTLKVQPAELEDSGVYFCASSQVRNQETQYFGPGTRLLVL.

CDR3 protein: CATSTSWAGGGDEQFF. CDR3 in DNA: TGTGCCACCAGCACCTCTTGGGCGGGGGGAGGTGATGAGCAGTTCTTC. J is TRBJ2-1 and V is TRBV15; TRBD2 matches 8 bases. Looked up from germline, CDR1 is LNHNV and CDR2 is YYDKDF (reference sequence). Losses at the gene ends were 4 bases for V and 8 bases for J; bases not matched to a gene: 13. The CDR3 extends over 16 amino acids.

The rearrangement uses TRBV30 and TRBJ2-1; 7 nucleotides match TRBD2. Germline V gene data show CDR1 as GTSNPN and CDR2 as SVGIG (reference sequence). The trim removed 3 bases at V and 4 bases at J, leaving 12 bases unmatched. CDR3 size: 16 residues. The CDR3 here is CAWRYRAGALYNEQFF. Here the CDR3 DNA reads TGTGCCTGGAGATACCGTGCGGGAGCTTTGTACAATGAGCAGTTCTTC.